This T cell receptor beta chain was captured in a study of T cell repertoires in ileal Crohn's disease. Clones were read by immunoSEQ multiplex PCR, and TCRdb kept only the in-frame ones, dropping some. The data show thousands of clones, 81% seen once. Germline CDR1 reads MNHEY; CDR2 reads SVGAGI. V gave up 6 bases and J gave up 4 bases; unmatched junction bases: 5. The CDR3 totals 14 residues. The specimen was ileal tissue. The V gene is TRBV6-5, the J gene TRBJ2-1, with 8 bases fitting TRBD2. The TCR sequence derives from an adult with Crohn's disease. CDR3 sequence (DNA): TGTGCCAGCAGAGGTAGCGGGATGTACAATGAGCAGTTCTTC. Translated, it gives CASRGSGMYNEQFF.